This T cell receptor (beta chain) was identified in a study of blood T cell repertoires in COVID-19. Turning to the study itself: From the United States, Italy and Spain came samples of acute and convalescent COVID-19. Sources were T cells, B-cell-depleted T cells, or PBMCs; the material itself was cDNA or gDNA.

Libraries were prepared by immunoSEQ multiplex PCR; TCRdb keeps only in-frame clonotypes and omits some of them. The table records approximately 50,000 clones, around nine tenths of them present only once. The CDR3 totals 12 residues. The V end was cut by 6 bases, the J end by 4 bases, with 9 bases between. CDR1 and CDR2 from the germline V gene are SGHTA and FQGNSA. This clone was detected once. The TCR was taken from a man aged 45-65 years with acute or convalescent COVID-19. The chain combines TRBV7-2 with TRBJ1-2; maybe TRBD1 (5 bases). Material for sequencing was peripheral blood. The CDR3: CASSSGLYGYTF. DNA for the CDR3: TGTGCCAGCAGTTCAGGGCTCTATGGCTACACCTTC.